These 3 T cell receptor beta chains were sequenced from one sample in a study of cytomegalovirus exposure and HLA in healthy donors. The PCR used 60 Vbeta and 13 Jbeta primers. TCRdb's copy holds only in-frame clones and misses some; the assay was immunoSEQ multiplex PCR. The data contain some 140,000 clones, around four fifths of them singletons. Sequenced input: PBMCs. Receptors originate from a man aged 30-40 years in good health.

The J gene is TRBJ1-2, the V gene TRBV10-2, with no clear D. V lost 4 bases to trimming and J lost 0 bases, with 9 bases between them. The CDR3 length is 14 residues. Germline CDR1 is WSHSY and CDR2 is SAAADI. The CDR3 region has the DNA TGCGCCAGCAGTGTGAGCGGTACTAACTATGGCTACACCTTC. The encoded protein is CASSVSGTNYGYTF.

This rearrangement joins TRBV21-1 to TRBJ2-5; the table's D call of TRBD1 was not tested on the DNA. TRBV21-1 is a listed pseudogene. This CDR3 comprises 15 residues. The CDR3 reads CASSNHRVGEETQYF. DNA for the CDR3: TGTGCCAGCAGCAACCACAGGGTCGGGGAAGAGACCCAGTACTTC.

The chain uses TRBV28 and TRBJ2-5; D may be TRBD2 (5 bases). This CDR3 is 13 amino acids long. V shed 6 bases and J shed 11 bases, with 19 bases lying between them. Germline CDR1 is MDHEN and CDR2 is SYDVKM. CDR3 in amino acids: CASSPGREREQYF. The CDR3 coding sequence is TGTGCCAGCAGCCCGGGTCGGGAACGAGAGCAGTACTTC.